This T cell receptor (beta chain) derives from a study of blood T cells in healthy people across ages. This clonotype has just a few counts. Through a sample-barcoded 5' primer and a J-beta primer mix, a second PCR was run for roughly 7 to 12 cycles. Each CDR3 protein gets one entry after TCRdb re-called the 5' RACE reads with MiXCR. The top ten clones hold over 10% of a sample with approximately 940,000 distinct CDR3 sequences, roughly 43% of them seen once. The TCR sequence derives from a man younger than 40 in good health. Sequenced material: blood.

CDR3 in amino acids: CASSLSRWDSSGNTIYF. The CDR3 region has the DNA TGTGCCAGCAGCCTCTCGAGGTGGGACAGCTCTGGAAACACCATATATTTT. The chain has TRBV11-2 and TRBJ1-3; TRBD1 agrees at 7 bases. This CDR3 contains 17 residues. Germline V gene sequence: CDR1 SGHAT, CDR2 FQNNGV. The J segment lost 0 bases and the V segment lost 5 bases, leaving 10 bases of the junction unmatched.